Below are 2 T cell receptor beta chains sequenced from a single sample in a study of technical replicates of blood from four donors. Clones were read by immunoSEQ multiplex PCR, and TCRdb kept only the in-frame ones, dropping some. The sample lists tens of thousands of clones, 85% to 95% occurring once. The sample comprised T cells isolated from PBMCs. The receptors were sampled from a human donor in good health.

The chain joins TRBV6-5 to TRBJ1-1, with 8 bases fitting TRBD1. The CDR3 extends over 14 amino acids. In germline, CDR1 is MNHEY, CDR2 SVGAGI. With V trimmed by 6 bases and J by 9 bases, 12 bases remained unmatched. The CDR3 here is CASRGTGSDRKAFF. CDR3 DNA: TGTGCCAGCAGAGGGACAGGCTCGGATCGGAAAGCTTTCTTT.

The rearrangement uses TRBV27 and TRBJ2-1; TRBD2 agrees at 7 bases. CDR3 size: 15 residues. V shed 3 bases and J 9 bases; nucleotides not matched to a gene: 11. Germline assignment: CDR1 MNHEY and CDR2 SMNVEV (reference sequence). In nucleotides, the CDR3 is TGTGCCAGCAGTTTTAGCGCGGGAGTATCTGGTGAGCAGTTCTTC. This codes for CASSFSAGVSGEQFF.